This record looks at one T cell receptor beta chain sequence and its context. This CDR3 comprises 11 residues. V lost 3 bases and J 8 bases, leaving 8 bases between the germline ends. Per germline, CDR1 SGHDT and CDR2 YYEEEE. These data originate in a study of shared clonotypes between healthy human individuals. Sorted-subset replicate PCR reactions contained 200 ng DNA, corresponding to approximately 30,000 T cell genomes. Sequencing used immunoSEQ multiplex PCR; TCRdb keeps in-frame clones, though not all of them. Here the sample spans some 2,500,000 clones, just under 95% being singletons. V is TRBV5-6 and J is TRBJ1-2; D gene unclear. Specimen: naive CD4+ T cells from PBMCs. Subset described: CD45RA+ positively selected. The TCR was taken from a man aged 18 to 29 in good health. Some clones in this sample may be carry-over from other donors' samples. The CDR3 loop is CASSSYVGYTF. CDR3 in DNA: TGTGCCAGCAGCTCTTACGTCGGCTACACCTTC.